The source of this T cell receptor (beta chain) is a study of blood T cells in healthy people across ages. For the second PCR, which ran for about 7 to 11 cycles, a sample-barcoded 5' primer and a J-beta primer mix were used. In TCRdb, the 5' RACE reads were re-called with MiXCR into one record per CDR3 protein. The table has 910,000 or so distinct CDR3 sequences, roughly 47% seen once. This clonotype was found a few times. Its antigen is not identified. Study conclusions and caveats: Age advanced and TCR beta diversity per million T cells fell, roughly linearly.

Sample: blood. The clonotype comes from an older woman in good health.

The CDR3 loop is CASSFPTSGRTVIDTQYF. CDR3 sequence (DNA): TGTGCCAGCAGCTTCCCGACTAGCGGGAGGACAGTTATAGATACGCAGTATTTT. This chain uses TRBV6-2 or TRBV6-3 with TRBJ2-3; the match to TRBD2 covers 13 bases. Germline CDR1 is MNHEY and CDR2 is SVGEGT. This CDR3 has 18 amino acids. The trim removed 6 bases at V and 5 bases at J, leaving 14 bases unmatched.